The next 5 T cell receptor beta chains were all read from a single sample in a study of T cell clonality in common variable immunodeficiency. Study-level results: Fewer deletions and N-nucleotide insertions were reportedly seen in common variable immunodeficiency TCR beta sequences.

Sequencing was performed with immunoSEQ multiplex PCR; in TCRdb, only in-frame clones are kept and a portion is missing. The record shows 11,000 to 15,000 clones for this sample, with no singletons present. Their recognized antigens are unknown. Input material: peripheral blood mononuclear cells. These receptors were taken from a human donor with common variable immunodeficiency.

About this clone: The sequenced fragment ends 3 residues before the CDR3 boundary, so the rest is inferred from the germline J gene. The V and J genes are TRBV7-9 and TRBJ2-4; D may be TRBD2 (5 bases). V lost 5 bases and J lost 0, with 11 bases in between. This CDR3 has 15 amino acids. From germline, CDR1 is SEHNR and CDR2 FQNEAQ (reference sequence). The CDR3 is CASSLDRGAKNIQYF. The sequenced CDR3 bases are TGTGCCAGCAGCCTCGATCGGGGAGCCAAAAACATT.

The CDR3 spells CASSLRGGRTGELFF. Incomplete CDR3 DNA: TGTGCCAGCAGCTTAAGAGGGGGCAGAACCGGGGAG. The chain carries TRBV7-2 and TRBJ2-2, with TRBD1 identical over 7 bases. The read falls 3 residues short of the CDR3 end, and the missing part is taken from the germline J gene. Germline CDR1 SGHTA, CDR2 FQGNSA. This CDR3 has 15 amino acids. Trimming cost V 2 bases and J 5 bases; bases outside gene matches: 5.

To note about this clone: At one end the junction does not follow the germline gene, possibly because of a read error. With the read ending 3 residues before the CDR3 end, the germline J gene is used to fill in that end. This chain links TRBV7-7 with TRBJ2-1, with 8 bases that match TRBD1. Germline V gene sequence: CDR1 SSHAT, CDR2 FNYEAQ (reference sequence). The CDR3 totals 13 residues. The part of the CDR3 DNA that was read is TGTGCTAGCAGCACCGGGACAGGTGGTGAG. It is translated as CASSTGTGGE. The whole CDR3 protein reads CASSTGTGGEQFF.

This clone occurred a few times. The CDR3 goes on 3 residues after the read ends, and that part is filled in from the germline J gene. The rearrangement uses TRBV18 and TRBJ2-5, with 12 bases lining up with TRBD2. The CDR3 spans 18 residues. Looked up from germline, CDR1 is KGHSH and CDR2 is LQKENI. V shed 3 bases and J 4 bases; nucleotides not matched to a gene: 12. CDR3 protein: CASSPPGTSGFEGETQYF. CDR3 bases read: TGTGCCAGCTCACCGCCCGGGACTAGCGGGTTCGAAGGAGAGACC.

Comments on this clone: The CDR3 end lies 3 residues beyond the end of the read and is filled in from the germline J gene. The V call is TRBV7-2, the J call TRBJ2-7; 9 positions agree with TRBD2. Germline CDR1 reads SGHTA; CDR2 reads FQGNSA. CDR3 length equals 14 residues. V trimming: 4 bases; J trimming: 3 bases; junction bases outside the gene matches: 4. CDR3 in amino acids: CASSWNSGGYEQYF. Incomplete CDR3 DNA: TGTGCCAGCAGCTGGAATAGCGGGGGCTACGAG.